The clone carrying this TCR beta chain showed up just a few times. This CDR3 region has 14 residues. CDR1 MNHEY and CDR2 SVGAGI come from the germline V gene. V lost 10 bases and J lost 7; bases outside the gene matches: 14. This sample is part of a study of blood T cell repertoires in COVID-19. As for the study in general: Material from acute and convalescent COVID-19 was sourced from the United States, Italy and Spain. In each case, the material was cDNA or gDNA derived from T cells, B-cell-depleted T cells, or PBMCs.

Authors' analysis steps: Estimated nucleated cell counts came from reference gene primer amplification. This table comes from immunoSEQ multiplex PCR, and its TCRdb copy is limited to in-frame clones, with some not included. V and J calls and clone size follow that table, whereas D and trimming were derived from the DNA. The repertoire consists of around 70,000 clones, with 65% to 90% occurring once and the leading ten covering less than 8.5%. Sequencing was done on a sample of peripheral blood. This chain connects TRBV6-5 to TRBJ2-3; TRBD1 agrees at 7 bases. This TCR was sampled from a man in his 60s with acute or convalescent COVID-19. As DNA, the CDR3 is TGTGCCACGTCACCCGGGACAGATGGTTATACGCAGTATTTT. It encodes CATSPGTDGYTQYF.